One sample yielded the 23 T cell receptor beta chains listed below, sequenced in a study of cytomegalovirus exposure and HLA in healthy donors. Only in-frame clones appear in the TCRdb table, and some are missing; sequencing was by immunoSEQ multiplex PCR. Among approximately 140,000 clones, just over 85% were seen once, and the ten largest hold 7.9%. Sequencing was carried out using PBMCs. These receptors all stem from a woman aged 18-29 years in good health and CMV-seropositive.

The V and J genes are TRBV28 and TRBJ2-2, with 8 nucleotides matching TRBD1. CDR1 and CDR2 from the germline V gene are MDHEN and SYDVKM. The CDR3 extends over 15 amino acids. V trimming: 5 bases; J trimming: 7 bases; junction bases outside the gene matches: 9. The CDR3, as DNA: TGTGCCAGCAGTGGGACAGGTTCCTTGGTCGGGGAGCTGTTTTTT. Encoded protein: CASSGTGSLVGELFF.

CDR3 residues: CASRGNGRGLVIPEQFF. The CDR3 DNA reads as TGTGCAAGTCGCGGGAACGGCCGGGGACTAGTTATTCCTGAGCAGTTCTTC. The V and J genes are TRBV12-2 and TRBJ2-1; the tabulated D call, TRBD2, remains unverified against the DNA. TRBV12-2 is a documented pseudogene. The CDR3 is 17 amino acids.

The chain combines TRBV28 with TRBJ2-2; a weak D match, TRBD1 (5 bases). There are 16 residues in the CDR3. Trimming stripped 1 base from V and 0 bases from J, with 9 bases between. CDR1 and CDR2 from the germline V gene are MDHEN and SYDVKM. CDR3: CASSLLVQANTGELFF. DNA for the CDR3: TGTGCCAGCAGTTTATTGGTACAGGCGAACACCGGGGAGCTGTTTTTT.

The chain carries TRBV30 and TRBJ1-4; 7 bases map to TRBD1. CDR1 is GTSNPN, CDR2 SVGIG, per germline (reference sequence). The CDR3 loop spans 14 amino acids. J gave up 7 bases and V 4 bases, and 9 bases lay outside the gene matches. In DNA form, the CDR3 reads TGTGCCTGGAACTGGGCAGGGGGAAGTGAAAAACTGTTTTTT. Residues: CAWNWAGGSEKLFF.

The rearrangement links TRBV15 to TRBJ1-2, with 7 bases aligning to TRBD1. Trimming cost V 0 bases and J 4 bases; bases outside gene matches: 2. CDR1 and CDR2 from the germline V gene are LNHNV and YYDKDF (reference sequence). This CDR3 contains 14 residues. The CDR3 nucleotides are TGTGCCACCAGCAGAGAAGGGGGCATCTATGGCTACACCTTC. As protein: CATSREGGIYGYTF.

This chain connects TRBV4-1 to TRBJ2-3, with 11 bases matching TRBD1. This CDR3 has 16 residues. The V gene end was trimmed by 4 bases and the J gene end by 4 bases; junction bases not matched to a gene: 7. The germline V gene has CDR1 MGHRA and CDR2 YSYEKL. Here the CDR3 reads CASSRQDRGQADTQYF. The DNA for the CDR3 is TGCGCCAGCAGCCGCCAGGACAGGGGGCAGGCAGATACGCAGTATTTT.

The chain uses TRBV5-1 and TRBJ2-1, with TRBD2 identical over 10 bases. Germline values: CDR1 SGHRS, CDR2 YFSETQ. CDR3 length: 16 residues. Trimming removed 3 bases from V and 5 bases from J; junction bases left unmatched: 8. As DNA, the CDR3 is TGCGCCAGCAGCTCCGCCGGGACTAGCGCCAACAATGAGCAGTTCTTC. Its protein product is CASSSAGTSANNEQFF.

The rearrangement uses TRBV7-9 and TRBJ1-4, with 7 bases aligning to TRBD1. The V segment lost 5 bases and the J segment 8 bases; nucleotides outside the gene matches: 8. CDR1 SEHNR and CDR2 FQNEAQ come from the germline V gene (reference sequence). CDR3 length: 14 residues. CDR3 sequence reads: CASSRQGGREKLFF. The CDR3 region has the DNA TGTGCCAGCAGCCGACAGGGAGGTCGAGAAAAACTGTTTTTT.

This chain connects TRBV2 to TRBJ1-6, with TRBD1 matching over 7 bases. Germline CDR1 reads SNHLY; CDR2 reads FYNNEI. Trimming at V came to 8 bases and at J to 7 bases, leaving 11 bases not matched to a gene. This CDR3 is built from 15 residues. The CDR3 bases are TGTGCCAGCGGGCCCCAGGGGGTTAGCAATTCACCCCTCCACTTT. Its protein product is CASGPQGVSNSPLHF.

The V call is TRBV4-3, the J call TRBJ2-1; 8 bases align to TRBD2. J lost 2 bases, V lost 2 bases, and 11 bases had no gene match. Per germline, CDR1 LGHNA and CDR2 YSLEER. This CDR3 contains 18 residues. This CDR3 reads CASSQRNRGGPPYNEQFF. For the CDR3, the DNA is TGCGCCAGCAGCCAACGCAACCGCGGGGGGCCTCCCTACAATGAGCAGTTCTTC.

This chain joins TRBV28 and TRBJ2-7, with 11 bases aligning to TRBD2. Germline CDR1 is MDHEN and CDR2 is SYDVKM. There are 15 residues in the CDR3. The V gene end was trimmed by 5 bases and the J gene end by 6 bases; junction bases not matched to a gene: 9. This CDR3 is CASSPTSGRKGEQYF. In DNA, the CDR3 is TGTGCCAGCAGTCCCACTAGCGGGAGAAAAGGCGAGCAGTACTTC.

This chain joins TRBV12-5 and TRBJ2-1; TRBD1 matches 8 bases. J was trimmed by 2 bases and V by 9 bases; bases with no gene match: 6. Germline loops: CDR1 LGHNT, CDR2 FRNRAP. CDR3 length: 14 residues. Here the CDR3 reads CASRTGGPYNEQFF. The DNA for the CDR3 is TGTGCTAGCCGAACAGGGGGTCCCTACAATGAGCAGTTCTTC.

The rearrangement links TRBV10-3 to TRBJ2-1; the D gene is possibly TRBD2 (7 bases). CDR3 length equals 16 residues. The ends were cut back, 8 bases at V and 8 bases at J, with 25 bases in the middle. CDR1 ENHRY and CDR2 SYGVKD come from the germline V gene. In DNA form, the CDR3 reads TGTGCCATCCTACGGCAAAGGGAGGGGGAATTGGATGAGCAGTTCTTC. It is translated as CAILRQREGELDEQFF.

This chain links TRBV7-3 with TRBJ2-7, with a possible D match to TRBD2 (5 bases). Germline V gives CDR1 SGHTA, CDR2 FQGTGA. This CDR3 contains 13 residues. V gave up 2 bases and J gave up 2 bases, with 7 bases separating them. In nucleotides, the CDR3 is TGTGCCAGCAGCTTAGCGGGCACCTACGAGCAGTACTTC. It encodes CASSLAGTYEQYF.

The chain links TRBV9 to TRBJ1-2; D is perhaps TRBD1 (5 bases). The CDR3 loop spans 15 amino acids. V was trimmed by 0 bases and J by 4 bases, leaving 13 bases between them. Germline V gene sequence: CDR1 SGDLS, CDR2 YYNGEE. CDR3 sequence (DNA): TGTGCCAGCAGCGTAGGATCGGGAGGGGTCTATGGCTACACCTTC. Its translation: CASSVGSGGVYGYTF.

The table lists this clone with a few counts. The chain uses TRBV7-9 and TRBJ1-2; D is perhaps TRBD1 (5 bases). The germline CDR1 and CDR2 sequences are SEHNR and FQNEAQ (reference sequence). The length of the CDR3 is 12 residues. With 3 bases removed from V and 6 bases from J, the gap between germline ends came to 8 bases. The CDR3 bases are TGTGCCAGCAGCTTGACAGTCCATGGCTACACCTTC. Protein: CASSLTVHGYTF.

This sequence joins TRBV28 and TRBJ1-1; TRBD1 matches at 10 bases. There are 19 residues in the CDR3. V was pared by 7 bases and J by 1 base, with 18 bases of the junction left unmatched. Germline assignment: CDR1 MDHEN and CDR2 SYDVKM. DNA for the CDR3: TGTGCCAGCATCCTCTCCTTGGGACAGGGGCTGGGTGGGAACACTGAAGCTTTCTTT. Its protein is CASILSLGQGLGGNTEAFF.

The chain recombines TRBV6-1 with TRBJ2-2; perhaps TRBD2 as D (5 bases). V lost 11 bases to trimming and J lost 2 bases, with 15 bases between them. The CDR3 is made up of 14 amino acids. In germline, CDR1 is MNHNS, CDR2 SASEGT. The chain's CDR3 is CAGRGQRNTGELFF. CDR3 nucleotides: TGTGCCGGCCGAGGGCAGAGAAACACCGGGGAGCTGTTTTTT.

The chain carries TRBV11-3 and TRBJ2-7; 9 nucleotides agree with TRBD1. The ends lost 5 bases at V and 0 bases at J; junction bases unmatched: 5. Germline lookup yields CDR1 SGHNT and CDR2 YENEEA. The CDR3 spans 15 residues. Here the CDR3 reads CASSAGQGHSYEQYF. The CDR3 region has the DNA TGTGCCAGCAGCGCTGGACAGGGGCACTCCTACGAGCAGTACTTC.

This clone was counted once. The rearrangement links TRBV6-1 to TRBJ2-5, with 7 bases matching TRBD2. V lost 6 bases and J lost 7; bases outside the gene matches: 5. Germline CDR1 and CDR2: MNHNS and SASEGT. CDR3 length equals 12 residues. CDR3 bases: TGTGCCAGCAGCCTATGGGGGGGGACCCAGTACTTC. Residues: CASSLWGGTQYF.

A few counts support this clone. The chain has TRBV9 and TRBJ2-1; 10 bases line up with TRBD1. V was clipped by 3 bases and J by 7 bases; unmatched bases: 7. The CDR3 contains 15 residues. CDR1 is SGDLS and CDR2 is YYNGEE in the germline V gene. The CDR3 loop is CASSADRGRENEQFF. The CDR3, as DNA: TGTGCCAGCAGCGCCGACAGGGGGCGGGAAAATGAGCAGTTCTTC.

The chain employs TRBV30 and TRBJ2-3; TRBD1 matches at 9 bases. V dropped 1 base and J dropped 0; count of bases not matched to a gene: 5. The CDR3 is 16 amino acids. Germline assignment: CDR1 GTSNPN and CDR2 SVGIG (reference sequence). DNA of the CDR3: TGTGCCTGGAGTGGGGCCGACAGGGGGAGCACAGATACGCAGTATTTT. This sequence encodes CAWSGADRGSTDTQYF. Supplemented by reference TRBV30 and TRBJ2-3, the full variable domain reads SQTIHQWPATLVQPVGSPLSLECTVEGTSNPNLYWYRQAAGRGLQLLFYSVGIGQISSEVPQNLSASRPQDRQFILSSKKLLLSDSGFYLCAWSGADRGSTDTQYFGPGTRLTVL.

J is TRBJ2-1 and V is TRBV7-3; 8 positions agree with TRBD1. Germline V gene data show CDR1 as SGHTA and CDR2 as FQGTGA. This CDR3 region has 16 residues. After removal of 5 bases from V and 4 bases from J, the junction contained 10 bases not matched to a gene. CDR3 residues: CASSRDRGRPYNEQFF. DNA of the CDR3: TGTGCCAGCAGCCGAGACAGGGGACGCCCGTACAATGAGCAGTTCTTC.